This entry features one T cell receptor (beta chain) sequence. Its antigen is not known. Sequencing was performed with immunoSEQ multiplex PCR; in TCRdb, only in-frame clones are kept and a portion is missing. The sample has 120,000 to 150,000 clones; under 95% are singletons. These data originate in a study of T cell responses to AZD1222 COVID-19 vaccine. Germline V gene data show CDR1 as MDHEN and CDR2 as SYDVKM. With V trimmed by 8 bases and J by 4 bases, 9 bases remained unmatched. This CDR3 comprises 15 residues. Overall study findings and caveats: Reports indicate that nearly half of spike-specific TCRs are directed at unmutated variant regions. At 160-218 and 743-854, vaccine-associated CD4 TCRs were dominant, and they spanned spike. In all cases, repertoires were sampled only after the peak T cell response. The sample set comprised mostly white British donors with more females, and clonal diversity was possibly underestimated.

The clonotype was recovered from an adult in good health. Sequencing was performed on peripheral blood, taken on day 0 of MenACWY control vaccination. This rearrangement joins TRBV28 to TRBJ1-5; 9 bases agree with TRBD1. The CDR3 DNA is TGTGCCAGCCGGACAGGGGATGTGAGAAATCAGCCCCAGCATTTT. Translated, it gives CASRTGDVRNQPQHF.